The 17 T cell receptor beta chains reported below all come from one sample, sequenced in a study of T cell responses to AZD1222 COVID-19 vaccine (TCRdb year 2021). What this sample's time point label stands for: about 28 days (+/-7) after the second vaccine dose. Library preparation used the immunoSEQ multiplex PCR assay. The source is immuneACCESS, and TCRdb retained only in-frame sequences with V and J called. Part of the clones is not carried over; for the studies checked, unresolved V genes explain less than half of this, and the remainder is unexplained. The sample records over 130,000 clones, more than 85% of which are singletons. The ten largest clones capture approximately 3.3% of the sample. The sample was peripheral blood, taken 28 days after the second AZD1222 dose. These receptors were collected from an adult who received the AZD1222 COVID-19 vaccine.

The chain links TRBV7-9 to TRBJ1-2; the D is unclear. This CDR3 contains 13 residues. Trimming took off 0 bases at V and 7 bases at J, with 9 bases between the two ends. In germline, CDR1 is SEHNR, CDR2 FQNEAQ (reference sequence). The CDR3 DNA reads as TGTGCCAGCAGCTTAGCGTTAGCGGGTGGCTACACCTTC. It encodes CASSLALAGGYTF. Based on the CDR3 plus reference TRBV7-9 and TRBJ1-2, the full variable domain is DTGVSQNPRHKITKRGQNVTFRCDPISEHNRLYWYRQTLGQGPEFLTYFQNEAQLEKSRLLSDRFSAERPKGSFSTLEIQRTEQGDSAMYLCASSLALAGGYTFGSGTRLTVV.

The rearrangement links TRBV7-9 to TRBJ2-7, with 7 bases aligning to TRBD1. The CDR3 loop spans 12 amino acids. The J segment lost 5 bases and the V segment lost 5 bases, leaving 3 bases of the junction unmatched. Germline lookup yields CDR1 SEHNR and CDR2 FQNEAQ (reference sequence). The CDR3 coding sequence is TGTGCCAGCAGCCCACAGGGGAACGAGCAGTACTTC. Amino acids: CASSPQGNEQYF. Drawing the rest from reference TRBV7-9 and TRBJ2-7, the complete variable domain is DTGVSQNPRHKITKRGQNVTFRCDPISEHNRLYWYRQTLGQGPEFLTYFQNEAQLEKSRLLSDRFSAERPKGSFSTLEIQRTEQGDSAMYLCASSPQGNEQYFGPGTRLTVT.

This rearrangement joins TRBV7-9 to TRBJ1-2; a possible D gene is TRBD1 (5 bases). Germline values: CDR1 SEHNR, CDR2 FQNEAQ (reference sequence). V was clipped by 5 bases and J by 3 bases, with 10 bases between them. This CDR3 has 13 residues. Here the CDR3 DNA reads TGTGCCAGCAGCAAGGACACCTACTATGGCTACACCTTC. Translating it yields CASSKDTYYGYTF.

The chain combines TRBV6-5 with TRBJ2-7; unclear D gene. V lost 0 bases, J lost 6 bases, and 12 bases lay in between. Per the germline V gene, CDR1 is MNHEY and CDR2 is SVGAGI. The CDR3 runs 14 residues. The DNA of the CDR3 is TGTGCCAGCAGTTACTCCTCCACCCCCTCCGAGCAGTACTTC. Translation: CASSYSSTPSEQYF.

This clone was observed a single time. The chain recombines TRBV29-1 with TRBJ2-3; D possibly corresponds to TRBD2 (5 bases). This CDR3 spans 13 amino acids. The germline V gene encodes CDR1 SQVTM and CDR2 ANQGSEA. The CDR3, as DNA: TGCGGAACGAGGGCAACTAGCACAGATACGCAGTATTTT. Translating it yields CGTRATSTDTQYF.

This chain connects TRBV6-5 to TRBJ2-2; D gene ambiguous. Trimming shortened V by 0 bases and J by 7 bases, and 12 bases separated the two germline ends. The germline CDR1 and CDR2 sequences are MNHEY and SVGAGI. There are 15 residues in the CDR3. The CDR3 coding sequence is TGTGCCAGCAGTTACTCGCACGGTCCGGGCGGGGAGCTGTTTTTT. This translates into CASSYSHGPGGELFF.

The J gene is TRBJ2-7, the V gene TRBV7-9; D unclear. Trimming took off 1 base at V and 3 bases at J, with 13 bases between the two ends. There are 15 residues in the CDR3. Per germline, CDR1 SEHNR and CDR2 FQNEAQ (reference sequence). Here the CDR3 DNA reads TGTGCCAGCAGCTTAGAGCTGGGCATCGGCTACGAGCAGTACTTC. Translating it yields CASSLELGIGYEQYF.

The chain is built from TRBV2 and TRBJ2-7; TRBD1 might be the D (5 bases). The ends were cut back, 8 bases at V and 12 bases at J, with 17 bases in the middle. The CDR3 has 11 residues. CDR1 SNHLY and CDR2 FYNNEI come from the germline V gene. CDR3 in amino acids: CASRLVWGPYF. In DNA form, the CDR3 reads TGTGCCAGCCGCCTCGTATGGGGCCCGTACTTC.

The CDR3 nucleotides are TGTGCCAGCAGTTTATTTGGGGGTAATGAGCAGTTCTTC. It codes for CASSLFGGNEQFF. The genes are TRBV27 and TRBJ2-1; D is possibly TRBD1 or TRBD2 (5 bases each). CDR1 and CDR2 from the germline V gene are MNHEY and SMNVEV (reference sequence). V was shortened by 1 base and J by 7 bases, with 8 bases between the two germline ends. The CDR3 runs 13 residues.

The chain links TRBV30 to TRBJ2-2, with no clear D. V lost 4 bases and J lost 3, with 6 bases in between. This CDR3 spans 12 amino acids. The germline CDR1 and CDR2 sequences are GTSNPN and SVGIG (reference sequence). In nucleotides, the CDR3 is TGTGCCTGGACACGGGACACCGGGGAGCTGTTTTTT. Amino acid sequence: CAWTRDTGELFF.

This chain uses TRBV6-5 with TRBJ1-4; 9 bases are shared with TRBD1. This CDR3 comprises 16 residues. Germline CDR1 and CDR2: MNHEY and SVGAGI. V trimming: 4 bases; J trimming: 2 bases; junction bases outside the gene matches: 5. The CDR3 reads CASSFITGGTNEKLFF. In nucleotides, the CDR3 is TGTGCCAGCAGTTTCATAACAGGGGGCACTAATGAAAAACTGTTTTTT.

This rearrangement joins TRBV29-1 to TRBJ2-7, with D tentatively TRBD1 (6 bases). The CDR3 runs to 13 residues. Germline CDR1 reads SQVTM; CDR2 reads ANQGSEA. With 6 bases removed from V and 2 bases from J, the gap between germline ends came to 14 bases. CDR3 in DNA: TGCAGCGTACCCGGGACACATACCTACGAGCAGTACTTC. Translation gives CSVPGTHTYEQYF.

The chain recombines TRBV30 with TRBJ1-2, with D possibly TRBD1 on 5 matching bases. The CDR3 is 15 amino acids. V was clipped by 0 bases and J by 0 bases, with 11 bases between them. Germline V gene lookup returns CDR1 GTSNPN and CDR2 SVGIG (reference sequence). CDR3 region: CAWSVGGTTNYGYTF. The CDR3 region has the DNA TGTGCCTGGAGTGTTGGTGGGACCACTAACTATGGCTACACCTTC.

This rearrangement joins TRBV3-1 (or the pseudogene TRBV3-2) to TRBJ2-7, with 12 bases fitting TRBD2. CDR1 is LGHDT and CDR2 is YNNKEL in the germline V gene (reference sequence). The CDR3 spans 17 residues. Trimming at V came to 5 bases and at J to 6 bases, leaving 14 bases not matched to a gene. The CDR3 protein is CASSAMTSGGTGVEQYF. CDR3 DNA sequence: TGTGCCAGCAGCGCTATGACTAGCGGGGGAACGGGGGTCGAGCAGTACTTC.

This chain joins TRBV6-1 and TRBJ1-6; D is unresolved. V lost 1 base to trimming and J lost 6 bases, with 13 bases between them. The length of the CDR3 is 16 residues. CDR1 is MNHNS, CDR2 SASEGT, per germline. CDR3 nucleotide sequence: TGTGCCAGCAGTGAAGTCCGCCGGGTTGTTAATTCACCCCTCCACTTT. This gives the protein CASSEVRRVVNSPLHF.

J is TRBJ1-2 and V is TRBV3-1 (or the pseudogene TRBV3-2); D uncertain. Germline V CDR1 and CDR2: LGHDT, YNNKEL (reference sequence). Trimming cost V 1 base and J 5 bases, with 23 bases left between them. The CDR3 extends over 18 amino acids. The CDR3 protein is CASSQVRGTAHVEYGYTF. The CDR3 bases are TGTGCCAGCAGCCAAGTCCGGGGAACAGCACACGTAGAATATGGCTACACCTTC.

The V call is TRBV3-1 (or the pseudogene TRBV3-2), the J call TRBJ2-7; 15 bases are a match to TRBD2. With 0 bases clipped from V and 3 bases from J, the junction kept 9 bases outside the gene matches. This CDR3 has 19 residues. Germline lookup yields CDR1 LGHDT and CDR2 YNNKEL (reference sequence). CDR3 amino acids: CASSQEVGLAGGGSYEQYF. CDR3 bases: TGTGCCAGCAGCCAAGAGGTGGGACTAGCGGGAGGAGGAAGCTACGAGCAGTACTTC.